The rows below give T cell receptor beta chains drawn from one sample of a study of T cells in Graves' hyperthyroidism and ophthalmopathy. TCRdb re-called the multiplex PCR reads through MiXCR, storing one row per CDR3 protein. The table records some 300,000 distinct CDR3 sequences, about an eighth of them present only once. The specimen sequenced was blood. The source is a woman in her twenties or thirties with Graves' hyperthyroidism that later progressed to Graves' ophthalmopathy. CDR3s include the opening cysteine and the closing phenylalanine or tryptophan. The D gene is left open where the match is weak. Some rows mark clone size as missing; the rest say once, few, many or name a class of expanded clone.

CDR3aa: CAAGTAYAEAFF
CDR3nt: TGTGCCGCCGGGACCGCGTATGCTGAAGCTTTCTTT
abundance: many
v_gene: TRBV6-1
d_gene: .
j_gene: TRBJ1-1

CDR3aa: CASSTGPNTEAFF
CDR3nt: TGCGCCAGCAGCACTGGGCCGAACACTGAAGCTTTCTTT
abundance: many
v_gene: TRBV5-1
d_gene: .
j_gene: TRBJ1-1

CDR3aa: CAWSGLAGSYEQYF
CDR3nt: TGTGCCTGGAGCGGGCTAGCGGGATCCTACGAGCAGTACTTC
abundance: many
v_gene: TRBV30
d_gene: TRBD2
j_gene: TRBJ2-7

CDR3aa: CAGSQDISGDTQYF
CDR3nt: TGCGCCGGCAGCCAAGATATTTCGGGAGATACGCAGTATTTT
abundance: .
v_gene: TRBV4-3
d_gene: .
j_gene: TRBJ2-3

CDR3aa: CASSPLESSGNTIYF
CDR3nt: TGTGCCAGCTCACCATTAGAGAGCTCTGGAAACACCATATATTTT
abundance: few
v_gene: TRBV18
d_gene: .
j_gene: TRBJ1-3

CDR3aa: CASSEGQGSIYSEQFF
CDR3nt: TGTGCCAGCAGCGAGGGGCAGGGGAGCATCTACAGTGAGCAGTTCTTC
abundance: many
v_gene: TRBV9
d_gene: .
j_gene: TRBJ2-1

CDR3aa: CASSPMDRGVGEQYF
CDR3nt: TGTGCCAGCTCACCGATGGACAGGGGAGTGGGTGAGCAGTACTTC
abundance: many
v_gene: TRBV18
d_gene: TRBD1
j_gene: TRBJ2-7

CDR3aa: CASSSSGPSYNEQFF
CDR3nt: TGTGCCAGCAGTTCTAGCGGCCCCTCCTACAATGAGCAGTTCTTC
abundance: many
v_gene: TRBV28
d_gene: TRBD2
j_gene: TRBJ2-1

CDR3aa: CASSLGGGAYEQYF
CDR3nt: TGTGCCAGCAGCTTAGGTGGAGGTGCCTACGAGCAGTACTTC
abundance: many
v_gene: TRBV11-2
d_gene: .
j_gene: TRBJ2-7

CDR3aa: CASSFTGGSGNTIYF
CDR3nt: TGTGCCAGCAGTTTTACAGGGGGCTCTGGAAACACCATATATTTT
abundance: many
v_gene: TRBV28
d_gene: TRBD1
j_gene: TRBJ1-3

CDR3aa: CASSFIQREYNEQFF
CDR3nt: TGTGCCAGCAGTTTTATCCAGCGGGAGTACAATGAGCAGTTCTTC
abundance: many
v_gene: TRBV12-3/TRBV12-4
d_gene: TRBD2
j_gene: TRBJ2-1

CDR3aa: CASRGQGSNSPLHF
CDR3nt: TGTGCCAGCAGGGGACAGGGTAGCAATTCACCCCTCCACTTT
abundance: few
v_gene: TRBV28
d_gene: TRBD1
j_gene: TRBJ1-6

CDR3aa: CASSRVRGTNNEQFF
CDR3nt: TGTGCCAGCTCACGGGTTCGGGGGACTAACAATGAGCAGTTCTTC
abundance: many
v_gene: TRBV18
d_gene: TRBD2
j_gene: TRBJ2-1

CDR3aa: CASSPTKANYGYTF
CDR3nt: TGTGCCAGCAGTCCCACCAAAGCTAACTATGGCTACACCTTC
abundance: .
v_gene: TRBV27
d_gene: .
j_gene: TRBJ1-2

CDR3aa: CASSPAGQGNTIYF
CDR3nt: TGTGCCAGCAGTCCCGCGGGACAGGGAAACACCATATATTTT
abundance: few
v_gene: TRBV12-3/TRBV12-4
d_gene: TRBD1
j_gene: TRBJ1-3

CDR3aa: CATSDLAEADTQYF
CDR3nt: TGTGCCACCAGTGATTTGGCCGAAGCAGATACGCAGTATTTT
abundance: few
v_gene: TRBV24-1
d_gene: .
j_gene: TRBJ2-3

CDR3aa: CASGTSGIAKNIQYF
CDR3nt: TGTGCCAGCGGGACTAGCGGGATCGCCAAAAACATTCAGTACTTC
abundance: many
v_gene: TRBV28
d_gene: TRBD2
j_gene: TRBJ2-4

CDR3aa: CSAASGTSGRSGDTQYF
CDR3nt: TGCAGTGCTGCATCCGGGACTAGCGGGAGGTCCGGAGATACGCAGTATTTT
abundance: many
v_gene: TRBV20-1
d_gene: TRBD2
j_gene: TRBJ2-3

CDR3aa: CASSAGTASWGYTF
CDR3nt: TGTGCCAGCAGTGCCGGGACGGCATCTTGGGGCTACACCTTC
abundance: .
v_gene: TRBV6-1
d_gene: .
j_gene: TRBJ1-2

CDR3aa: CAISDGAGELFF
CDR3nt: TGTGCCATCAGTGATGGGGCCGGGGAGCTGTTTTTT
abundance: few
v_gene: TRBV10-3
d_gene: .
j_gene: TRBJ2-2

CDR3aa: CASTHFRGRASEQFF
CDR3nt: TGTGCCAGCACCCATTTCCGCGGGAGGGCCAGTGAGCAGTTCTTC
abundance: few
v_gene: TRBV6-1
d_gene: TRBD2
j_gene: TRBJ2-1

CDR3aa: CASSLRDRSQETQYF
CDR3nt: TGTGCCAGCAGCCTCCGGGACAGAAGCCAAGAGACCCAGTACTTC
abundance: many
v_gene: TRBV7-8
d_gene: TRBD1
j_gene: TRBJ2-5

CDR3aa: CASSVSGAVTGELFF
CDR3nt: TGTGCCAGCAGCGTCTCCGGGGCTGTCACCGGGGAGCTGTTTTTT
abundance: many
v_gene: TRBV9
d_gene: .
j_gene: TRBJ2-2

CDR3aa: CASSVTSGKDEQLF
CDR3nt: TGTGCCAGCAGTGTCACTAGCGGGAAGGATGAGCAGCTCTTC
abundance: .
v_gene: TRBV6-1
d_gene: TRBD2
j_gene: TRBJ2-1

CDR3aa: CASSLGTSGHEQFF
CDR3nt: TGTGCCAGCAGCTTAGGTACTAGCGGGCATGAGCAGTTCTTC
abundance: .
v_gene: TRBV7-9
d_gene: TRBD2
j_gene: TRBJ2-1

CDR3aa: CASSPPGPGELFF
CDR3nt: TGTGCCAGCTCACCACCGGGCCCCGGGGAGCTGTTTTTT
abundance: many
v_gene: TRBV18
d_gene: .
j_gene: TRBJ2-2

CDR3aa: CSVHLAGVLDTQYF
CDR3nt: TGCAGCGTCCACCTAGCGGGAGTTCTAGATACGCAGTATTTT
abundance: many
v_gene: TRBV29-1
d_gene: TRBD2
j_gene: TRBJ2-3

CDR3aa: CASGFLGSEAFF
CDR3nt: TGTGCCAGCGGCTTCTTGGGGTCCGAAGCTTTCTTT
abundance: few
v_gene: TRBV7-9
d_gene: .
j_gene: TRBJ1-1

CDR3aa: CASSSPASGREQNEQFF
CDR3nt: TGTGCCAGCAGCTCCCCAGCTAGCGGGAGGGAGCAAAATGAGCAGTTCTTC
abundance: many
v_gene: TRBV7-9
d_gene: TRBD2
j_gene: TRBJ2-1

CDR3aa: CASSPSSGDYGYTF
CDR3nt: TGTGCCAGCAGCCCATCCTCCGGGGACTATGGCTACACCTTC
abundance: many
v_gene: TRBV11-2
d_gene: .
j_gene: TRBJ1-2

CDR3aa: CASSVPGPNTQYF
CDR3nt: TGTGCCAGCAGCGTCCCGGGCCCCAATACGCAGTATTTT
abundance: few
v_gene: TRBV5-4
d_gene: .
j_gene: TRBJ2-3

CDR3aa: CASSYSFKNTEAFF
CDR3nt: TGTGCCAGCAGTTACTCGTTCAAGAACACTGAAGCTTTCTTT
abundance: many
v_gene: TRBV6-2/TRBV6-3
d_gene: .
j_gene: TRBJ1-1

CDR3aa: CASRRSTSTDTQYF
CDR3nt: TGTGCCAGCAGGAGGTCAACTAGCACAGATACGCAGTATTTT
abundance: many
v_gene: TRBV27
d_gene: .
j_gene: TRBJ2-3

CDR3aa: CASRYGQTSPLHF
CDR3nt: TGTGCCAGCAGGTACGGACAGACTTCACCCCTCCACTTT
abundance: many
v_gene: TRBV7-9
d_gene: .
j_gene: TRBJ1-6

CDR3aa: CASSTRDRANTEAFF
CDR3nt: TGTGCCAGCAGCACCCGGGACAGGGCCAACACTGAAGCTTTCTTT
abundance: .
v_gene: TRBV5-4
d_gene: TRBD1
j_gene: TRBJ1-1

CDR3aa: CASSAGANEQFF
CDR3nt: TGTGCCAGCAGTGCAGGGGCCAATGAGCAGTTCTTC
abundance: many
v_gene: TRBV27
d_gene: .
j_gene: TRBJ2-1

CDR3aa: CASRGDGLSTDTQYF
CDR3nt: TGTGCCAGCAGGGGGGACGGACTTAGCACAGATACGCAGTATTTT
abundance: many
v_gene: TRBV27
d_gene: .
j_gene: TRBJ2-3

CDR3aa: CASSGLAGYNNEQFF
CDR3nt: TGTGCCAGCAGCGGACTAGCGGGGTACAACAATGAGCAGTTCTTC
abundance: many
v_gene: TRBV9
d_gene: TRBD2
j_gene: TRBJ2-1

CDR3aa: CASRDRVTQYF
CDR3nt: TGTGCCAGCCGGGACCGAGTGACCCAGTACTTC
abundance: many
v_gene: TRBV2
d_gene: .
j_gene: TRBJ2-5

CDR3aa: CASSFSGTVNLYNSPPHF
CDR3nt: TGTGCCAGCAGTTTCTCCGGGACAGTCAACCTCTATAATTCACCCCCCCACTTT
abundance: few
v_gene: TRBV28
d_gene: TRBD1
j_gene: TRBJ1-6

CDR3aa: CSAAGQASYGYTF
CDR3nt: TGCAGTGCAGCAGGACAGGCCTCCTATGGCTACACCTTC
abundance: many
v_gene: TRBV20-1
d_gene: TRBD1
j_gene: TRBJ1-2

CDR3aa: CAIGETFGTVNEQFF
CDR3nt: TGTGCCATCGGCGAGACCTTTGGGACAGTCAATGAGCAGTTCTTC
abundance: .
v_gene: TRBV27
d_gene: TRBD1
j_gene: TRBJ2-1

CDR3aa: CSARDGGYQETQYF
CDR3nt: TGCAGTGCTAGAGATGGGGGGTACCAAGAGACCCAGTACTTC
abundance: many
v_gene: TRBV20-1
d_gene: .
j_gene: TRBJ2-5

CDR3aa: CAISEPSGGEYF
CDR3nt: TGTGCCATCAGTGAGCCTAGCGGAGGGGAGTACTTC
abundance: .
v_gene: TRBV10-3
d_gene: TRBD2
j_gene: TRBJ2-5

CDR3aa: CASSQDWEGLRVEQYF
CDR3nt: TGCGCCAGCAGCCAAGACTGGGAGGGACTACGGGTCGAGCAGTACTTC
abundance: many
v_gene: TRBV4-1
d_gene: TRBD2
j_gene: TRBJ2-7

CDR3aa: CATASPWQETQYF
CDR3nt: TGTGCCACCGCCTCCCCGTGGCAAGAGACCCAGTACTTC
abundance: .
v_gene: TRBV24-1
d_gene: .
j_gene: TRBJ2-5

CDR3aa: CASSMGQGYTF
CDR3nt: TGTGCCAGCAGCATGGGACAGGGCTACACCTTC
abundance: few
v_gene: TRBV7-3
d_gene: TRBD1
j_gene: TRBJ1-2

CDR3aa: CASSDQEDTQYF
CDR3nt: TGTGCCAGCAGCGACCAAGAAGATACGCAGTATTTT
abundance: many
v_gene: TRBV9
d_gene: .
j_gene: TRBJ2-3

CDR3aa: CASSPPTVVSYNEQFF
CDR3nt: TGTGCCAGCAGTCCCCCGACAGTAGTCTCCTACAATGAGCAGTTCTTC
abundance: many
v_gene: TRBV27
d_gene: .
j_gene: TRBJ2-1

CDR3aa: CASSLYNSPLHF
CDR3nt: TGTGCCAGCAGCCTCTATAATTCACCCCTCCACTTT
abundance: few
v_gene: TRBV9
d_gene: .
j_gene: TRBJ1-6

CDR3aa: CSARAPTAYIEQFF
CDR3nt: TGCAGTGCTAGAGCCCCCACGGCGTACATCGAGCAGTTCTTC
abundance: many
v_gene: TRBV20-1
d_gene: .
j_gene: TRBJ2-1

CDR3aa: CASSVVPPGEQFF
CDR3nt: TGTGCCAGCAGCGTAGTCCCCCCCGGGGAGCAGTTCTTC
abundance: many
v_gene: TRBV9
d_gene: .
j_gene: TRBJ2-1

CDR3aa: CASSLEAAGTPSSVDEQFF
CDR3nt: TGTGCCAGCAGCTTAGAGGCGGCGGGAACCCCCTCTTCGGTGGATGAGCAGTTCTTC
abundance: .
v_gene: TRBV7-6
d_gene: .
j_gene: TRBJ2-1

CDR3aa: CASSLALEGSSGAQHF
CDR3nt: TGTGCCAGCAGCTTAGCGCTTGAAGGGTCCTCGGGGGCCCAGCATTTT
abundance: few
v_gene: TRBV7-9
d_gene: .
j_gene: TRBJ1-5

CDR3aa: CASKGTANQPQHF
CDR3nt: TGTGCCAGCAAGGGGACAGCAAATCAGCCCCAGCATTTT
abundance: many
v_gene: TRBV12-3/TRBV12-4
d_gene: TRBD1
j_gene: TRBJ1-5

CDR3aa: CAWSAGRVNTGELFF
CDR3nt: TGTGCCTGGAGTGCCGGCAGGGTGAACACCGGGGAGCTGTTTTTT
abundance: many
v_gene: TRBV30
d_gene: .
j_gene: TRBJ2-2